This TCR beta chain was observed in a study of OX40 agonist ivuxolimab in advanced cancers. Regarding the study as a whole: At 0.1 to 3.0 mg/kg and by week 6, CD4+ and CD8+ T cells in the blood had expanded clonally.

Sequencing used immunoSEQ multiplex PCR; TCRdb keeps in-frame clones, though not all of them. The table shows 55,000 to 70,000 clones, with just under 85% occurring only once. Germline lookup yields CDR1 MRHNA and CDR2 SNTAGT. This CDR3 comprises 17 residues. In the case of this clone: Antigen unknown.

This TCR was recovered from an adult with an advanced solid tumor such as melanoma, head and neck, liver or kidney cancer. This chain connects TRBV6-4 to TRBJ2-5; tentatively, D is TRBD1 (5 bases). The tail of the sequence fits TRBJ2-7 better, so the J call may be wrong. The sample in question was CD4+ or CD8+ T cells sorted from blood, obtained in a trial of the OX40 agonist ivuxolimab. In nucleotides, the CDR3 is TGTGCCAGCAGTGCAACCTTAGACAGCCGAAGCTCCTACGAGCAGTACTTC. This encodes CASSATLDSRSSYEQYF.